This is a list of T cell receptor beta chains from one sample in a study of cytomegalovirus exposure and HLA in healthy donors. Generated by immunoSEQ multiplex PCR, the TCRdb table keeps only in-frame clones and is missing some. The table lists about 150,000 clones, around 60% of them singletons. The sequenced sample consisted of PBMCs. These receptors were collected from a woman aged 55 to 70 in good health and CMV-seropositive. The CDR3 runs from the conserved cysteine through the conserved F or W. The order of the fields is D gene, V gene, CDR3 protein. D genes are given only for firm matches.

D: TRBD1
V: TRBV30
CDR3: CAWATGGTSGNTIYF

D: TRBD2
V: TRBV4-1
CDR3: CASSNSGTGTDTQYF

D: -
V: TRBV30
CDR3: CAWSVRGYNQPQHF

D: -
V: TRBV19
CDR3: CAPWAGYSNQPQHF

D: -
V: TRBV5-1
CDR3: CASSSGQETDTQYF

D: -
V: TRBV4-3
CDR3: CASSQIPGPGNEQYF

D: -
V: TRBV5-1
CDR3: CASSLAPVRQGGGTDTQYF

D: TRBD1
V: TRBV11-2
CDR3: CASSFNRGQETQYF

D: TRBD2
V: TRBV6-4
CDR3: CASKMIAGEGQEQFF

D: TRBD1
V: TRBV6-1
CDR3: CASSITGGARGYTF

D: TRBD1
V: TRBV19
CDR3: CASSIITGGQETQYF

D: TRBD2
V: TRBV7-9
CDR3: CASSFSSGTLQETQYF

D: -
V: TRBV19
CDR3: CASKEISVNEQFF

D: -
V: TRBV6-5
CDR3: CASSYNRDSNQPQHF

D: -
V: TRBV6-1
CDR3: CASSEQAYEQYF

D: -
V: TRBV6-5
CDR3: CASSLDSRGNTIYF

D: TRBD2
V: TRBV28
CDR3: CASIGGGRETQYF

D: -
V: TRBV23-1
CDR3: CASSHPSGSNYEQYF

D: -
V: TRBV6-1
CDR3: CASSDRDTSLAKNIQYF

D: -
V: TRBV6-6
CDR3: CASRAMPGQPQHF

D: -
V: TRBV7-2
CDR3: CASSVTGWNGYTF

D: TRBD1
V: TRBV27
CDR3: CASSGQGPGELFF

D: -
V: TRBV5-1
CDR3: CASSSTGLSTDTQYF

D: TRBD1
V: TRBV19
CDR3: CASMLTGGSYNEQFF

D: -
V: TRBV2
CDR3: CASSERTVNYGYTF

D: TRBD1
V: TRBV10-3
CDR3: CAISGGTGGSYNEQFF

D: -
V: TRBV6-1
CDR3: CASSEGRVTDTQYF

D: -
V: TRBV6-5
CDR3: CASSYSLGGEQYF

D: -
V: TRBV5-1
CDR3: CASRRQAGENQPQHF

D: TRBD1
V: TRBV27
CDR3: CASSPGDRLNQPQHF

D: TRBD1
V: TRBV27
CDR3: CASSYPTGSVNQPQHF

D: -
V: TRBV5-1
CDR3: CASSYFSYNEQFF

D: TRBD2
V: TRBV2
CDR3: CASSERRLAGGNTGELFF

D: -
V: TRBV4-2
CDR3: CASSQGDTLNTEAFF

D: -
V: TRBV4-2
CDR3: CASSQGSQGKSSYTF

D: -
V: TRBV11-2
CDR3: CASSPLVGQFTGELFF

D: -
V: TRBV30
CDR3: CAYSTGTSTDTQYF

D: TRBD2
V: TRBV19
CDR3: CASSVITGTSGRAGQFF

D: -
V: TRBV28
CDR3: CASSLGGGYQPQHF

D: -
V: TRBV7-9
CDR3: CASTPFLSGSGELFF

D: TRBD2
V: TRBV11-2
CDR3: CASNLLAGGGGYEQYF

D: TRBD2
V: TRBV29-1
CDR3: CSVGTSGISDTQYF

D: -
V: TRBV5-1
CDR3: CASSLGSFSETQYF

D: TRBD2
V: TRBV5-4
CDR3: CASSSMTSGRVDEQFF

D: -
V: TRBV5-1
CDR3: CASTESTASYGYTF

D: -
V: TRBV27
CDR3: CASRSGTPPSNYGYTF

D: TRBD2
V: TRBV5-6
CDR3: CASSLPPIAGGKTQYF

D: -
V: TRBV28
CDR3: CASSFLDWQGDYGYTF

D: TRBD1
V: TRBV12-5
CDR3: CASGSLGGQGHTEAFF

D: -
V: TRBV30
CDR3: CAWKERAYEQYF

D: -
V: TRBV30
CDR3: CARLRGNTGELFF

D: TRBD1
V: TRBV14
CDR3: CASSQAHGNRGSGNTIYF